This T cell receptor beta chain was sequenced for a study of early T cells in non-severe SARS-CoV-2 infection. Study as a whole: It was bulk RNA from unsorted whole blood that was sequenced, and the chains were unpaired. Whole-study findings and limits: VDJdb matching skewed toward anti-spike CD8 responses, missing private and CD4 specificities.

This clonotype was recorded a few times. Antigen specificity is unknown. Germline CDR1 and CDR2: ENHRY and SYGVKD. This CDR3 has 12 residues. V lost 0 bases and J 5 bases, leaving 3 bases between the germline ends. Molecules of cDNA were individually given unique molecular identifiers that were attached to them. TCRdb re-called the 5' RACE reads with MiXCR, one entry per CDR3 protein. The profile shows approximately 74,000 distinct CDR3 sequences, roughly 13% of them singletons. The chain recombines TRBV10-3 with TRBJ2-3; D gene ambiguous. Material for sequencing was whole blood. This TCR derives from an adult who was a healthcare worker with PCR-confirmed SARS-CoV-2 infection or an uninfected control (not recorded which). The CDR3 loop reads CAISESVDTQYF. The CDR3 nucleotides read TGTGCCATCAGTGAGTCGGTAGATACGCAGTATTTT.